This T cell receptor (beta chain) stems from a study of shared T cell receptors in the human thymus. In germline, CDR1 is SGHVS, CDR2 FNYEAQ. Trimming took off 5 bases at V and 6 bases at J, with 15 bases between the two ends. The CDR3 runs 14 residues. Clones were sequenced by immunoSEQ multiplex PCR, and TCRdb holds only the in-frame ones, with some missing. The sample lists 640,000 or so clones; roughly 86% were seen once. The sample was also linked to a second study, of human thymus T cells. That work adds: Surgeons resected thymus tissue during corrective heart surgery.

V and J are TRBV7-6 and TRBJ2-3; D is perhaps TRBD1 (8 bases). The sequence derives from a boy under two years old with a congenital heart defect. Source material: thymocytes. Here the CDR3 DNA reads TGTGCCAGCAGCCCCGGACAGGGAGGGGATACGCAGTATTTT. It encodes CASSPGQGGDTQYF.